These T cell receptor beta chains were read from a single sample in a study of early T cells in non-severe SARS-CoV-2 infection. TCRdb re-called the 5' RACE reads through MiXCR, storing one row per CDR3 protein. The data show under 95,000 distinct CDR3 sequences, approximately 12% seen once. The sequenced material came from whole blood. The receptors come from an adult who was a healthcare worker with PCR-confirmed SARS-CoV-2 infection or an uninfected control (not recorded which). The CDR3 runs from the conserved cysteine through the conserved F or W. The D gene is left open where the match is weak. The listing skips clone size in some rows; elsewhere it reads once, few, many or a size class.

.	TRBV30	few	TRBJ2-7	CAWREAYEQYF	TGTGCCTGGAGGGAGGCCTACGAGCAGTACTTC
TRBD1	TRBV27	.	TRBJ2-7	CASSLGQGHEQYF	TGTGCCAGCAGTTTAGGACAGGGCCACGAGCAGTACTTC
.	TRBV7-2	many	TRBJ2-5	CASSGARGQTQYF	TGTGCCAGCAGCGGCGCCCGGGGACAGACCCAGTACTTC
.	TRBV6-5	.	TRBJ1-1	CASSYGGNTEAFF	TGTGCCAGCAGTTACGGGGGTAACACTGAAGCTTTCTTT
.	TRBV6-5	once	TRBJ2-5	CASSYSEPVGGEETPYF	TGTGCCAGCAGTTACTCCGAGCCGGTGGGGGGAGAAGAGACCCCGTACTTC
TRBD1	TRBV7-9	many	TRBJ2-5	CASSVWDRQQTQYF	TGTGCCAGCAGCGTTTGGGACAGGCAGCAGACCCAGTACTTC
TRBD1	TRBV2	.	TRBJ2-5	CASTDRGYQETQYF	TGTGCCAGCACCGACAGGGGCTACCAAGAGACCCAGTACTTC
.	TRBV19	many	TRBJ2-1	CASSMSSRRNEQFF	TGTGCCAGTAGTATGTCTAGCCGGCGGAATGAGCAGTTCTTC
TRBD1	TRBV4-1	.	TRBJ1-2	CASSQPRQGQGAEGYTF	TGCGCCAGCAGCCAGCCTCGACAAGGACAGGGGGCGGAGGGCTACACCTTC
.	TRBV15	few	TRBJ2-7	CATSSARGLRGEQYF	TGTGCCACCAGCAGCGCCCGGGGGCTACGGGGAGAGCAGTACTTC
TRBD1	TRBV7-8	many	TRBJ1-5	CASSPSDRGGSQPQHF	TGTGCCAGCAGCCCTTCAGACAGGGGAGGAAGTCAGCCCCAGCATTTT
TRBD2	TRBV11-3	.	TRBJ2-1	CASSLDFSSGSNNEQFF	TGTGCCAGCAGCTTAGATTTCTCCAGCGGGAGTAACAATGAGCAGTTCTTC
.	TRBV4-1	many	TRBJ2-7	CASSQAGTPSYEQYF	TGCGCCAGCAGCCAGGCCGGGACGCCCTCCTACGAGCAGTACTTC
.	TRBV7-9	.	TRBJ2-1	CASSLVARGSYNEQFF	TGTGCCAGCAGCTTAGTTGCCCGGGGGTCCTACAATGAGCAGTTCTTC
.	TRBV7-2	many	TRBJ1-1	CASSLRRRGTEAFF	TGTGCCAGCAGTCTCCGCCGGAGGGGCACTGAAGCTTTCTTT
.	TRBV11-3	many	TRBJ1-3	CASQSSGNTIYF	TGTGCCAGCCAATCAAGTGGAAACACCATATATTTT
TRBD1	TRBV7-9	few	TRBJ2-7	CASSLVRTGNIDEQYF	TGTGCCAGCAGCTTAGTCCGGACAGGGAATATCGACGAGCAGTACTTC